Described below is a single T cell receptor (beta chain) sequence and its context. The entry originates in a study of blood T cell repertoires in COVID-19. Looking at the study overall: Samples came from the United States, Italy and Spain, spanning acute and convalescent COVID-19.

Across 20 to 25 US areas, participants ranged in age from 18 to 89 years. The method was immunoSEQ multiplex PCR; TCRdb's version includes in-frame clones alone and lacks a portion of them. The table includes about 240,000 clones, 80% to 90% detected once. Germline V gene sequence: CDR1 MNHEY, CDR2 SVGEGT. The V and J ends lost 5 bases and 2 bases, in that order; junction bases with no gene match: 10. The CDR3 is 16 amino acids. The TCR originated in a woman in her thirties who had recovered from COVID-19. What was sequenced was PBMCs or T cells enriched from blood (not recorded which). V and J are TRBV6-2 or TRBV6-3 and TRBJ2-5, with 8 bases fitting TRBD2. The CDR3 region is CASSPTIAGLQETQYF. The DNA for the CDR3 is TGTGCCAGCAGTCCGACTATAGCGGGATTGCAAGAGACCCAGTACTTC.